The clone carrying this TCR beta chain has a single count. What it binds is not known. This table comes from immunoSEQ multiplex PCR, and its TCRdb copy is limited to in-frame clones, with some not included. The data hold fewer than 50,000 clones, with around 80% observed a single time. This CDR3 spans 14 amino acids. The germline gives CDR1 MNHNS, CDR2 SASEGT. Trimming removed 3 bases from V and 0 bases from J, with 9 bases in between. This sample was taken from a study of PD-1 blockade in classical Hodgkin lymphoma. Specified time point: cycle 4 day 1 (C4D1), after 6 weeks of nivolumab. Every patient was affected by relapse after autologous stem cell transplantation, while exposure to brentuximab vedotin was not uniform. Study-wide results and caveats: Exclusion applied to patients who initiated nivolumab less than 1 year following ASCT. Complete responders showed a baseline diversity that resembled the diversity of newly diagnosed patients.

V is TRBV6-1 and J is TRBJ2-7; no definite D call. The sequenced sample was peripheral blood mononuclear cells (PBMCs), obtained before the fourth cycle of nivolumab. This sequence originates from a human donor with classical Hodgkin lymphoma. The CDR3, as DNA: TGTGCCAGCAGTGATGGTCCGATCTCCTACGAGCAGTACTTC. It codes for CASSDGPISYEQYF.